Below, one T cell receptor beta chain is given with its context. Its specificity is not known. This sample is part of a study of cytomegalovirus exposure and HLA in healthy donors. Study-wide points: Specific recognition of CMV antigens was confirmed in vitro for a few chains (all CMV-associated).

V shed 0 bases and J 7 bases; nucleotides not matched to a gene: 7. This CDR3 is built from 14 residues. The V gene's germline CDR1 is GTSNPN and CDR2 SVGIG (reference sequence). The PCR contained 60 Vbeta and 13 Jbeta primers. As processed by the authors: Later, an analysis found around 80 million unique TCR beta chains, and 8.5 million to 12 million of these were shared. Measured with immunoSEQ multiplex PCR; TCRdb has only the in-frame clones, and not every one. The DNA gave D and trimming, while V, J and clone size come from that table. The sample carries 130,000 to 150,000 clones, nearly 80% recorded once.

The chain carries TRBV30 and TRBJ1-2; the match to TRBD1 covers 8 bases. This TCR came from a man aged 35-49 years in good health and CMV-seropositive. Sample: PBMCs. This CDR3 is CAWSVQGALGGYTF. CDR3 in DNA: TGTGCCTGGAGTGTTCAGGGGGCCTTGGGTGGCTACACCTTC.